This note documents a single T cell receptor (beta chain) sequence. As handled by the study authors: Amplification from reference gene primers served as the basis for estimated nucleated cell counts. The data were produced by immunoSEQ multiplex PCR, yet TCRdb's version contains in-frame clones alone and is incomplete. Clone size and V and J calls were adopted from that table, with D and trimming inferred from the DNA. This table holds 150,000 to 200,000 clones, 84% found once. This sample is part of a study of blood T cell repertoires in COVID-19. Study in general: Samples representing acute and convalescent COVID-19 were sourced from the United States, Italy and Spain.

Participants' reported clinical history set cohort assignment. All recovered Cohort 3 donors got two negative PCRs, got clearance, or saw symptom resolution. The J segment lost 10 bases and the V segment lost 2 bases, leaving 8 bases of the junction unmatched. The CDR3 extends over 14 amino acids. From germline, CDR1 is LNHDA and CDR2 SQIVND (reference sequence). The chain carries TRBV19 and TRBJ1-5, with 7 bases fitting TRBD1. The TCR was taken from a man between 45 and 60 years old who had recovered from COVID-19. Material for sequencing was PBMCs or T cells enriched from blood (not recorded which). CDR3 nucleotide sequence: TGTGCCAGTAGTATACTGACAGGGTCGGGACCCCAGCATTTT. As protein: CASSILTGSGPQHF.